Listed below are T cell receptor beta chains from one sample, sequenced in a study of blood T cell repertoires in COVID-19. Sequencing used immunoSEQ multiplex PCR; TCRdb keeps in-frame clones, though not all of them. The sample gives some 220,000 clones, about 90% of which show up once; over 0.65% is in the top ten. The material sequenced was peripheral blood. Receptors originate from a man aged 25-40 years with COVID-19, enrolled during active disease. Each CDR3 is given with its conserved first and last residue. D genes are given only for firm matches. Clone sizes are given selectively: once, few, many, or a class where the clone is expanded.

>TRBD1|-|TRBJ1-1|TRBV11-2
TGTGCCAGCAGCTTAGGAGGGGGCGAAGCTTTCTTT
CASSLGGGEAFF
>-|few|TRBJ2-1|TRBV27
TGTGCCAGCAGTAGGAGGGTCTATGGATTCAATGAGCAGTTCTTC
CASSRRVYGFNEQFF
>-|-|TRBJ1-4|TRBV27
TGTGCCAGCAGCTTGGAGGCAACTAATGAAAAACTGTTTTTT
CASSLEATNEKLFF
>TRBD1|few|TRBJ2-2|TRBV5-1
TGCGCCAGCAGCCGCCGACAGGGGGACACCGGGGAGCTGTTTTTT
CASSRRQGDTGELFF
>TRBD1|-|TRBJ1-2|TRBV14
TGTGCCAGCAGTCCGAGGACAGGGAATGGTGGCTACACCTTC
CASSPRTGNGGYTF
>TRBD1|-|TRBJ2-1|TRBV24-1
TGTGCCACCAGTGAGCGAGACAGGGGACAGCAGTTCTTC
CATSERDRGQQFF
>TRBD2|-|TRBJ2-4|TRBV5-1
TGCGCCAGCAGCTTGGACCAGCGGGGGGTAGCAAACATTCAGTACTTC
CASSLDQRGVANIQYF
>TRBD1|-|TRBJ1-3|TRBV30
TGTGCCTGGAGACCCAGGGGGCTTGGAAACACCATATATTTT
CAWRPRGLGNTIYF
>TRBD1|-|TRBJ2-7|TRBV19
TGTGCCAGTAGGACTACCGGGACAGGGTCCTACGAGCAGTACTTC
CASRTTGTGSYEQYF
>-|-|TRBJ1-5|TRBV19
TGTGCCAGTAGTATTGTTAGGGGCGCGAACAATCAGCCCCAGCATTTT
CASSIVRGANNQPQHF
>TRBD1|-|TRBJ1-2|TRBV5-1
TGCGCCAGCAGCGCCCGGACAGGGGAGGTTAACTATGGCTACACCTTC
CASSARTGEVNYGYTF
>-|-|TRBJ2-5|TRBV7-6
TGTGCCAGCAGCTCAGGAGGGAATTTTGGAGAGACCCAGTACTTC
CASSSGGNFGETQYF
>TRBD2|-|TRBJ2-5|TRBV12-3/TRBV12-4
TGTGCCAGCAAGGCGGGGGGACAAGAGACCCAGTACTTC
CASKAGGQETQYF
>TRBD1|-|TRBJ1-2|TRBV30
TGTGCCTGGATGGTCAGGGGGCGCGGCTATGGCTACACCTTC
CAWMVRGRGYGYTF
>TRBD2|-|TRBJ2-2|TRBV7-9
TGTGCCAGCAGCGGACTAGCGGGGTGGAACACCGGGGAGCTGTTTTTT
CASSGLAGWNTGELFF
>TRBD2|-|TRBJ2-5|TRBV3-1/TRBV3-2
TGTGCCAGCAGCCAAGAGTTCCCTAGCGGGGGGGTCGGGTTCCGGGAGACCCAGTACTTC
CASSQEFPSGGVGFRETQYF
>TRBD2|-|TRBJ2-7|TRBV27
TGTGCCAGCAGTCAAGGGACTAGCGGGCTCTACGAGCAGTACTTC
CASSQGTSGLYEQYF
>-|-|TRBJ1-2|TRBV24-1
TGTGCCACCAGTGTAGGGGTTTATGGCTACACCTTC
CATSVGVYGYTF
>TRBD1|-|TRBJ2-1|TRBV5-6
TGTGCCAGCGGGGGGGACAGGGCCTACAATGAGCAGTTCTTC
CASGGDRAYNEQFF
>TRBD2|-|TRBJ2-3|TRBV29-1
TGCAGCGTTGACCCTAGCGGGGCCTTCACAGATACGCAGTATTTT
CSVDPSGAFTDTQYF
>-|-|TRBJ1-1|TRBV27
TGTGCCAGCAGTCCCCTCTTGGCGAACACTGAAGCTTTCTTT
CASSPLLANTEAFF
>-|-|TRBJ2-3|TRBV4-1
TGCGCCAGCAGCCCGTCGCCGGGGAGCACAGATACGCAGTATTTT
CASSPSPGSTDTQYF
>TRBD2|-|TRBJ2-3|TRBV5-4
TGTGCCAGCAGCGCTAGCGGGCGCGGGGTTGATACGCAGTATTTT
CASSASGRGVDTQYF
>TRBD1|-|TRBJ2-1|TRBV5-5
TGTGCCAGCAGCTCCCCCGGGACAGGAAGAAATGAGCAGTTCTTC
CASSSPGTGRNEQFF
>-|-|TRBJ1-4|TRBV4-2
TGTGCCAGCAGCCAAAAGGGCAGGGGTAAAACTAATGAAAAACTGTTTTTT
CASSQKGRGKTNEKLFF
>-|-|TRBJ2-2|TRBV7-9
TGTGCCAGCAGCTCTGTCGGGGGCACCGGGGAGCTGTTTTTT
CASSSVGGTGELFF
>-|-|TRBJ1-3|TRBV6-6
TGTGCCAGCAGTCGACACAGGATTAGGGTCTTCAGCTCTGGAAACACCATATATTTT
CASSRHRIRVFSSGNTIYF
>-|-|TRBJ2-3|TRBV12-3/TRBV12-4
TGTGCCAGCAGTTTAGGAGAAGGGAGTGGGTATTTT
CASSLGEGSGYF
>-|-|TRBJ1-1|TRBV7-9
TGTGCCAGCAGCTTGGGGGGGAATGAAGCTTTCTTT
CASSLGGNEAFF
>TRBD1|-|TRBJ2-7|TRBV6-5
TGTGCCAGCAGGGACAGGTCCTACGAGCAGTACTTC
CASRDRSYEQYF
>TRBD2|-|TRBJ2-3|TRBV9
TGTGCCAGCAGCGTAGAACTAGCGCACACAGATACGCAGTATTTT
CASSVELAHTDTQYF
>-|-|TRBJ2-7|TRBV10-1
TGCGCCAGCAGTGGATCCACTCCCTACGAGCAGTACTTC
CASSGSTPYEQYF
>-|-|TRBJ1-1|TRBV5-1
TGCGCCAGCAGCCCAGGTCCAGGGTATTTGACTGAAGCTTTCTTT
CASSPGPGYLTEAFF
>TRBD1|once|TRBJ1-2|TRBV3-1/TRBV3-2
TGTGCCAGCAGCCACACTCGGACAGGGGGCGCAGAGGGCTACACCTTC
CASSHTRTGGAEGYTF
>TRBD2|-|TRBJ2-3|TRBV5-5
TGTGCCAGCAGCTTGGAACCAGCGGGGATCACAGATACGCAGTATTTT
CASSLEPAGITDTQYF
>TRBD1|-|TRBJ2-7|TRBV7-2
TGTGCCAGCAGCTTAGTGGGGACAGAATTTTCCTACGAGCAGTACTTC
CASSLVGTEFSYEQYF
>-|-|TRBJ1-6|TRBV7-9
TGTGCCAGCAGCTCCTCCTGGACCCGACGGGGAAAGGGTTCACCCCTCCACTTT
CASSSSWTRRGKGSPLHF
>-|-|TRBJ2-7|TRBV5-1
TGCGCCAGCAGCACCGGGACACTCTACGAGCAGTACTTC
CASSTGTLYEQYF
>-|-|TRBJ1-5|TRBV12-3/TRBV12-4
TGTGCCAGCAGTTTAGGCAGAAATCAGCCCCAGCATTTT
CASSLGRNQPQHF
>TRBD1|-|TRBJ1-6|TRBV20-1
TGCAGTGCTAGTTCCGAGACAGGGGTGAAATCCCTCCACTTT
CSASSETGVKSLHF
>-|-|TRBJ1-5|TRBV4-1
TGCGCCAGCAGCCTCGGACAGATTAGCAATCAGCCCCAGCATTTT
CASSLGQISNQPQHF
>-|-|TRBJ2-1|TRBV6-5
TGTGCCAGCAGGGTAGGACAGTACAATGAGCAGTTCTTC
CASRVGQYNEQFF
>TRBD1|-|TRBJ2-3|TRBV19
TGTGCCAGTAGTATAGACAGGGGGTCGGGCACAGATACGCAGTATTTT
CASSIDRGSGTDTQYF
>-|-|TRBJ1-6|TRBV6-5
TGTGCCAGCAGTTACTCTGACAGATCCTATAATTCACCCCTCCACTTT
CASSYSDRSYNSPLHF
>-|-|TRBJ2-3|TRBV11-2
TGTGCCAGCAGCCCCCCGCCCGGGGATACGCAGTATTTT
CASSPPPGDTQYF
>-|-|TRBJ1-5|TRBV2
TGTGCCAGCAGTGTCAGAGGGAAGGCTTCGGATCAGCCCCAGCATTTT
CASSVRGKASDQPQHF
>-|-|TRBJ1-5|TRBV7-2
TGTGCCAGCAGCTTATTCACAGGGAACAATCAGCCCCAGCATTTT
CASSLFTGNNQPQHF
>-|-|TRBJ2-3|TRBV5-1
TGCGCCAGCAGCTTGGTAGTAGGGGGGGCGGCAGATACGCAGTATTTT
CASSLVVGGAADTQYF
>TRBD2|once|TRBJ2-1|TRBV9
TGTGCCAGCAGCTCCCTAGCGGGGGTGTACAATGAGCAGTTCTTC
CASSSLAGVYNEQFF
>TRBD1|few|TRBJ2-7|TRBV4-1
TGCGCCAGCAGCCTGGGACAGAGAGGTTTATACGAGCAGTACTTC
CASSLGQRGLYEQYF
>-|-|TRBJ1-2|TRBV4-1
TGCGCCAGCAGCCAAGACGGACTACTAACGGTGGTAACTAACTATGGCTACACCTTC
CASSQDGLLTVVTNYGYTF
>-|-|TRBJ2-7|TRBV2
TGTGCCAGCAGTGAACTTGCCGGACACACGTACGAGCAGTACTTC
CASSELAGHTYEQYF
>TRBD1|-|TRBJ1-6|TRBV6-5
TGTGCCAGCAGTCCCATGGACAGGGATCATTCACCCCTCCACTTT
CASSPMDRDHSPLHF
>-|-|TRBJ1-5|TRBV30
TGTGCCTGGAGTGTGGGGGGAGGCAATCAGCCCCAGCATTTT
CAWSVGGGNQPQHF
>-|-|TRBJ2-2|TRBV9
TGTGCCAGCAGCGTAGACTATATCAACACCGGGGAGCTGTTTTTT
CASSVDYINTGELFF